The next 18 T cell receptor beta chains were all read from a single sample in a study of blood T cell repertoires in COVID-19. Generated by immunoSEQ multiplex PCR, the TCRdb table keeps only in-frame clones and is missing some. This repertoire shows about 410,000 clones, around nine tenths found once; its top ten account for roughly 1.5%. The material sequenced was peripheral blood. All receptors come from a woman in her thirties or forties with COVID-19, enrolled during active disease.

This chain links TRBV5-1 with TRBJ2-5, with TRBD2 identical over 10 bases. This CDR3 comprises 17 residues. The junction had 6 bases not matched to a gene; V was cut back by 0 bases and J by 1 base. The germline V gene has CDR1 SGHRS and CDR2 YFSETQ. CDR3 region: CASSLALAGAFQETQYF. The CDR3 DNA reads as TGCGCCAGCAGCTTGGCTCTAGCGGGGGCTTTCCAAGAGACCCAGTACTTC.

This clone was counted a few times. J is TRBJ1-1 and V is TRBV6-2 or TRBV6-3; 7 nucleotides align to TRBD1. Germline lookup yields CDR1 MNHEY and CDR2 SVGEGT. The CDR3 length is 17 residues. The trim removed 0 bases at V and 6 bases at J, leaving 13 bases unmatched. The CDR3 region has the DNA TGTGCCAGCAGTTACTCGACGTTCACAGGGGCGGGCCCTGAAGCTTTCTTT. It is translated as CASSYSTFTGAGPEAFF.

The rearrangement uses TRBV10-2 and TRBJ1-5, with D possibly matching TRBD1 (6 bases). This CDR3 spans 16 amino acids. The V gene lost 0 bases and the J gene lost 4 bases, with 13 bases spanning the gap. The germline V gene encodes CDR1 WSHSY and CDR2 SAAADI. The CDR3 nucleotides are TGCGCCAGCAGTGAGTCGACAGGACCATGGAATCAGCCCCAGCATTTT. Translation gives CASSESTGPWNQPQHF.

The V gene is TRBV28, the J gene TRBJ1-3; TRBD1 matches at 8 bases. Germline V gene data show CDR1 as MDHEN and CDR2 as SYDVKM. V trimming: 5 bases; J trimming: 4 bases; junction bases outside the gene matches: 4. The CDR3 runs 14 residues. The CDR3 nucleotides read TGTGCCAGCAGTGTCGGGACAGGAGGAAACACCATATATTTT. It yields the protein CASSVGTGGNTIYF.

The rearrangement joins TRBV9 to TRBJ1-6; D gene unclear. V was trimmed by 3 bases and J by 5 bases, leaving 6 bases between them. The CDR3 length is 13 residues. Germline V gene lookup returns CDR1 SGDLS and CDR2 YYNGEE. This CDR3 reads CASSAYDNSPLHF. Written as DNA, the CDR3 is TGTGCCAGCAGCGCCTATGATAATTCACCCCTCCACTTT. Together with reference TRBV9 and TRBJ1-6, the CDR3 gives the full variable domain: DSGVTQTPKHLITATGQRVTLRCSPRSGDLSVYWYQQSLDQGLQFLIQYYNGEERAKGNILERFSAQQFPDLHSELNLSSLELGDSALYFCASSAYDNSPLHFGNGTRLTVT.

The chain couples TRBV7-9 to TRBJ2-1; 9 bases agree with TRBD2. CDR3 length: 16 residues. From germline, CDR1 is SEHNR and CDR2 FQNEAQ (reference sequence). V lost 1 base, J lost 5 bases, and 6 bases stayed unmatched. The CDR3: CASSLGSGRPDNEQFF. CDR3 DNA: TGTGCCAGCAGCTTAGGCAGCGGGAGGCCAGACAATGAGCAGTTCTTC. The full variable domain, completed using reference TRBV7-9 and TRBJ2-1, is DTGVSQNPRHKITKRGQNVTFRCDPISEHNRLYWYRQTLGQGPEFLTYFQNEAQLEKSRLLSDRFSAERPKGSFSTLEIQRTEQGDSAMYLCASSLGSGRPDNEQFFGPGTRLTVL.

The chain carries TRBV28 and TRBJ2-3; 7 nucleotides line up with TRBD2. The CDR3 extends over 14 amino acids. V trimming: 10 bases; J trimming: 3 bases; junction bases outside the gene matches: 10. Per germline, CDR1 MDHEN and CDR2 SYDVKM. In nucleotides, the CDR3 is TGTGCCACTTTCAGAGGACTAGAAACAGATACGCAGTATTTT. It yields the protein CATFRGLETDTQYF.

This sequence joins TRBV28 and TRBJ2-2, with 7 bases that match TRBD1. The trim removed 6 bases at V and 0 bases at J, leaving 4 bases unmatched. Germline loops: CDR1 MDHEN, CDR2 SYDVKM. This CDR3 has 15 residues. In nucleotides, the CDR3 is TGTGCCAGCAGAACAGGGACAGCGAACACCGGGGAGCTGTTTTTT. It codes for CASRTGTANTGELFF.

The V call is TRBV5-1, the J call TRBJ1-3; D unresolved. The germline V gene has CDR1 SGHRS and CDR2 YFSETQ. CDR3 size: 14 residues. Trimming left V 0 bases short and J 4 bases short, with 8 bases between. The CDR3 reads CASSLELTGNTIYF. CDR3 bases: TGCGCCAGCAGCTTGGAATTGACAGGAAACACCATATATTTT.

The chain couples TRBV29-1 to TRBJ2-2, with 8 bases that match TRBD1. V trimming: 5 bases; J trimming: 0 bases; junction bases outside the gene matches: 2. Germline V gene data show CDR1 as SQVTM and CDR2 as ANQGSEA. The CDR3 spans 14 residues. CDR3 residues: CSVWGQANTGELFF. In DNA, the CDR3 is TGCAGCGTTTGGGGACAGGCGAACACCGGGGAGCTGTTTTTT.

For this clone: The junction differs from germline at one of its ends, possibly a read error. The chain links TRBV27 to TRBJ1-1, with D perhaps TRBD1 (5 bases). The CDR3 contains 14 residues. Per the germline V gene, CDR1 is MNHEY and CDR2 is SMNVEV (reference sequence). The CDR3 loop reads CASSLLTENTEAFF. CDR3 nucleotides: TGTGCCAGCAGCTTATTGACAGAGAACACTGAAGCTTTCTTT.

The CDR3 spells CASRRDGSSGANVLTF. CDR3 sequence (DNA): TGTGCCAGCAGGAGGGACGGGAGCTCTGGGGCCAACGTCCTGACTTTC. V is TRBV21-1 and J is TRBJ2-6; the D call in the table, TRBD2, was not verified against the DNA. TRBV21-1 is reported as a pseudogene. The CDR3 runs to 16 residues.

The chain carries TRBV19 and TRBJ2-7, with D maybe TRBD1 (5 bases). Trimming took off 5 bases at V and 3 bases at J, with 26 bases between the two ends. CDR3 size: 18 residues. The germline V gene has CDR1 LNHDA and CDR2 SQIVND (reference sequence). The CDR3 loop reads CASSPLTGGANPLYEQYF. DNA for the CDR3: TGTGCCAGTAGTCCACTCACTGGTGGGGCCAATCCCCTCTACGAGCAGTACTTC.

This clone has only one observation. The chain combines TRBV5-1 with TRBJ2-5; 12 positions agree with TRBD2. This CDR3 comprises 20 residues. Germline assignment: CDR1 SGHRS and CDR2 YFSETQ. Unmatched junction bases numbered 13, after V lost 0 bases and J lost 1 base. CDR3 in DNA: TGCGCCAGCAGCTTGGAGGGCCAAGGGCTAGCGGGGGGGACCCAAGAGACCCAGTACTTC. Its translation: CASSLEGQGLAGGTQETQYF.

This chain links TRBV7-8 with TRBJ1-5, with TRBD1 identical over 11 bases. V shed 6 bases, J shed 5 bases, and the junction held 6 bases outside the gene matches. CDR3 length: 15 amino acids. CDR1 SGHVS and CDR2 FQNEAQ come from the germline V gene. The CDR3 loop reads CASSSGTGGDQPQHF. The CDR3 coding sequence is TGTGCCAGCAGTTCCGGGACAGGGGGTGATCAGCCCCAGCATTTT.

Comments on this clone: This same CDR3 is encoded by further DNA sequences in the sample. The chain couples TRBV27 to TRBJ1-2, with 7 bases lining up with TRBD1. Germline V lookup: CDR1 MNHEY, CDR2 SMNVEV (reference sequence). This CDR3 contains 15 residues. After removal of 2 bases from V and 1 base from J, the junction contained 4 bases not matched to a gene. The CDR3 protein is CASSLVQGGNYGYTF. DNA for the CDR3: TGTGCCAGCAGTTTAGTCCAGGGGGGTAACTATGGCTACACCTTC.

In DNA, the CDR3 is TGTGCCAGCAGCCCCGAGGGGGGAATGGGACTAGCGGGAGCGGGGGCAGTCGAGCAGTACTTC. It translates to CASSPEGGMGLAGAGAVEQYF. The genes are TRBV7-3 and TRBJ2-7, with 14 positions matching TRBD2. This CDR3 comprises 21 residues. V lost 5 bases and J lost 6; bases outside the gene matches: 24. Germline values: CDR1 SGHTA, CDR2 FQGTGA.

This chain uses TRBV27 with TRBJ2-7, with D possibly matching TRBD1 (6 bases). The germline gives CDR1 MNHEY, CDR2 SMNVEV (reference sequence). V lost 4 bases, J lost 2 bases, and 15 bases lay in between. This CDR3 contains 15 residues. This CDR3 reads CASSSWTEPTYEQYF. The DNA for the CDR3 is TGTGCCAGCAGTTCTTGGACAGAACCCACCTACGAGCAGTACTTC.